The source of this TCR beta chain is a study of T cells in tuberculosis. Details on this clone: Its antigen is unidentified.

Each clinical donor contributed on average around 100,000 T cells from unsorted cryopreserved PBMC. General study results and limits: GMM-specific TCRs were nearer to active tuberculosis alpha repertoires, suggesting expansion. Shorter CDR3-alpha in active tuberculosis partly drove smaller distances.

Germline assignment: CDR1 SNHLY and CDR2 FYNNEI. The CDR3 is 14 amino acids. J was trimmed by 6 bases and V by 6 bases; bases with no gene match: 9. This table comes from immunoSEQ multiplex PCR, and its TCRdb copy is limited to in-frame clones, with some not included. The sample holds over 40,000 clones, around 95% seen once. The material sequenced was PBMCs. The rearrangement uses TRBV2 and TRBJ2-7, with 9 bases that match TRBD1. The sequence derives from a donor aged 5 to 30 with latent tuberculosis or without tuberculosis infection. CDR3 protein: CASRSGTGRIEQYF. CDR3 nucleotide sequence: TGTGCCAGCAGATCCGGGACAGGGAGAATCGAGCAGTACTTC.